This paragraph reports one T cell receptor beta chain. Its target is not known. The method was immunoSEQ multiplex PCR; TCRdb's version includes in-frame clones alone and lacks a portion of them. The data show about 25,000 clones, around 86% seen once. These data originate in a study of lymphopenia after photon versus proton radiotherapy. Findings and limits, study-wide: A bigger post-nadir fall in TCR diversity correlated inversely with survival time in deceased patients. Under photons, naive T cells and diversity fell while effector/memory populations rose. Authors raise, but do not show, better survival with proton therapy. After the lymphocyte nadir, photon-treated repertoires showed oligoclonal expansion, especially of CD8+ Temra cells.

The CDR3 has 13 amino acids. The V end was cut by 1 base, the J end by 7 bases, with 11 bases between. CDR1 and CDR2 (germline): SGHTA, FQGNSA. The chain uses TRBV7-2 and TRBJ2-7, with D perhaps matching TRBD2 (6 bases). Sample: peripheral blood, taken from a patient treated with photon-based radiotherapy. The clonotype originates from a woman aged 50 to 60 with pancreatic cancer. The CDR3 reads CASSLGVAGEQYF. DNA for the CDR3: TGTGCCAGCAGCTTAGGGGTGGCGGGAGAGCAGTACTTC.